This TCR beta chain was profiled in a study of technical replicates of blood from a handful of donors. Germline V gene lookup returns CDR1 SGHDN and CDR2 FVKESK. Trimming shortened V by 1 base and J by 5 bases, and 5 bases separated the two germline ends. The CDR3 contains 12 residues. TCRdb keeps only in-frame clones here, not all; method: immunoSEQ multiplex PCR. This sample carries tens of thousands of clones, about nine tenths of them seen once, and the ten largest clones take 0.4% to 0.5%. V gene TRBV14 combines with J gene TRBJ1-2, with D unresolved. Sequenced material: T cells isolated from PBMCs. This receptor was identified in a human donor in good health. The CDR3 sequence is CASSQARYGYTF. The CDR3 DNA sequence: TGTGCCAGCAGCCAAGCCCGGTATGGCTACACCTTC.